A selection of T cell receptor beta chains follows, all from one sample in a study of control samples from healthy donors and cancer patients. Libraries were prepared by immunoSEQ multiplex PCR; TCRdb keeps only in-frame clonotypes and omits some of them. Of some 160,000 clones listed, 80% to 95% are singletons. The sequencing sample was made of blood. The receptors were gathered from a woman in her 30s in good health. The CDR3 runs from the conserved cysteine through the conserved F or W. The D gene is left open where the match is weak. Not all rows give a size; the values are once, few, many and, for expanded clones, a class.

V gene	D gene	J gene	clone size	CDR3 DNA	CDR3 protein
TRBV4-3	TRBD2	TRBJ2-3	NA	TGCGCCAGCAGCCAAGTACTTGGTAGCGGGACGGATACGCAGTATTTT	CASSQVLGSGTDTQYF
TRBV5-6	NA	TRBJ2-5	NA	TGTGCCAGCAGCTTATATGAGACCCAGTACTTC	CASSLYETQYF
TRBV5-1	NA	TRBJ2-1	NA	TGCGCCAGCAGCTTGTCTAGTGCGTACAATGAGCAGTTCTTC	CASSLSSAYNEQFF
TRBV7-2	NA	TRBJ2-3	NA	TGTGCCAGCAGCTTATACACAGGTGGGGGCGATACGCAGTATTTT	CASSLYTGGGDTQYF
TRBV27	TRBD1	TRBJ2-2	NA	TGTGCCAGCAACGGACAGGGGGGGAACACCGGGGAGCTGTTTTTT	CASNGQGGNTGELFF
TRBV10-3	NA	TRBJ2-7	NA	TGTGCCATCAGTGAGAGGGCAGGGGCTTTTCCCTACGAGCAGTACTTC	CAISERAGAFPYEQYF
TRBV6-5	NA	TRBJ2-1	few	TGTGCCAGCAGTTATTCCCCTGAGAGCTCCTACAATGAGCAGTTCTTC	CASSYSPESSYNEQFF
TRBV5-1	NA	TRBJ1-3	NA	TGCGCCAGCAGCCCGACCCCGAGCTCTGGAAACACCATATATTTT	CASSPTPSSGNTIYF
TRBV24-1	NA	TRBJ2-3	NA	TGTGCCACCAGTGGGGGTGATACGCAGTATTTT	CATSGGDTQYF
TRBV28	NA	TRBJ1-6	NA	TGTGCCACCACCCGGGGCGTAGGTTCACCCCTCCACTTT	CATTRGVGSPLHF
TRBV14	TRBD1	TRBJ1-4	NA	TGTGCCAGCAGCCAAGTTTTTGGACAGGGGGCGGAAAAACTGTTTTTT	CASSQVFGQGAEKLFF
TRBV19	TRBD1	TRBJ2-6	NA	TGTGCCAGTAGTATGGGGACAGGGATCTCTGGGGCCAACGTCCTGACTTTC	CASSMGTGISGANVLTF
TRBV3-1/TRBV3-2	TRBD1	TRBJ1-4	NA	TGTGCCAGCAGCCAAGATGGGGGACAGCCTGGCGAAAAACTGTTTTTT	CASSQDGGQPGEKLFF
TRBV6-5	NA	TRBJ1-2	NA	TGTGCCAGCAGCAGGGAAAACTATGGCTACACCTTC	CASSRENYGYTF
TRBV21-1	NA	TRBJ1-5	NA	TGTGCCAGCACGAAGAACAGGGAAAGCCGAAGCAATCAGCCCCAGCATTTT	CASTKNRESRSNQPQHF
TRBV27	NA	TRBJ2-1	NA	TGTGCCAGCAGTTTATCAGCAGGGGAGAGGTACAATGAGCAGTTCTTC	CASSLSAGERYNEQFF
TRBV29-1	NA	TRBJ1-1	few	TGCAGCGTCCAAATGCGGGAGGGAGCTGAAGCTTTCTTT	CSVQMREGAEAFF
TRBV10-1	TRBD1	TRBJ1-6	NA	TGCGCCAGCAAGCAACAGGGGGCGAAGAATAATTCACCCCTCCACTTT	CASKQQGAKNNSPLHF
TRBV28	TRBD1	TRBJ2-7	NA	TGTGCCAGCAGTTTGACCGGCCCCGGGACAGGGGACTCCTACGAGCAGTACTTC	CASSLTGPGTGDSYEQYF
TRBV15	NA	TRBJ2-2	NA	TGTGCCACCAGGAGGGATATCGCGAACACCGGGGAGCTGTTTTTT	CATRRDIANTGELFF
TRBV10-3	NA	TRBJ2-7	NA	TGTGCCATCAGTGAGTTCTCGGGGTGGGAGAGCTACGAGCAGTACTTC	CAISEFSGWESYEQYF
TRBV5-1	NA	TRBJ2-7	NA	TGCGCCAGCAGCGCGTCGTTAAGGAGCTCAGGGTACGAGCAGTACTTC	CASSASLRSSGYEQYF
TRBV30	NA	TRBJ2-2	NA	TGTGCCTGGAGCTCGGGCCACGGGACCGGGGAGCTGTTTTTT	CAWSSGHGTGELFF
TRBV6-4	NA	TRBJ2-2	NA	TGTGCCAGCAGTCGGGACAACACCGGGGAGCTGTTTTTT	CASSRDNTGELFF
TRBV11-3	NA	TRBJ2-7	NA	TGTGCCAGCAGCACACGGGACTCACCCTACGAGCAGTACTTC	CASSTRDSPYEQYF
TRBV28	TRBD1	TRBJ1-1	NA	TGTGCCAGCAGACAAGGACAGGGAAAGGCTTTCTTT	CASRQGQGKAFF
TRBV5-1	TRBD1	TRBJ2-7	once	TGCGCCAGCAGCTTGGTAGGGGGCGGGTACGAGCAGTACTTC	CASSLVGGGYEQYF
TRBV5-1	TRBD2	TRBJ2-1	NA	TGCGCCAGCAGCTACGCCGGGACTAGGCAGAATGAGCAGTTCTTC	CASSYAGTRQNEQFF
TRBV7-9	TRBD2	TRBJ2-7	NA	TGTGCCAGCAGCTTAGTCCTAGCGGGAGTGGGCGAGCAGTACTTC	CASSLVLAGVGEQYF
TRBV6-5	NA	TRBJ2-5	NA	TGTGCCAGCAGGGAGTGGGGAGAGGAAAAAGAGACCCAGTACTTC	CASREWGEEKETQYF
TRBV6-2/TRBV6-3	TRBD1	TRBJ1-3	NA	TGTGCCAGCAGTTACGTCCAGGGGGCGACTGGAAACACCATATATTTT	CASSYVQGATGNTIYF
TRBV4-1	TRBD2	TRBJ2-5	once	TGCGCCAGCAGCACACTAGCGGGAGCCGGGAAGACCCAGTACTTC	CASSTLAGAGKTQYF
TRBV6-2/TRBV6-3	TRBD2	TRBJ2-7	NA	TGTGCCAGCAGTTACTCTGCGGGAGGGCCTTACGAGCAGTACTTC	CASSYSAGGPYEQYF
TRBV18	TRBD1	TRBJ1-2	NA	TGTGCCAGCTCACCGGACAGGGAGAGCTATGGCTACACCTTC	CASSPDRESYGYTF
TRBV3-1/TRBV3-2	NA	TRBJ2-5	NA	TGTGCCAGCTCAATTTACCCCGGAGAGACCCAGTACTTC	CASSIYPGETQYF
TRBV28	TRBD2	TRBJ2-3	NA	TGTGCCAGCAGTTTCGGTGCGGGAGACTTAGATACGCAGTATTTT	CASSFGAGDLDTQYF
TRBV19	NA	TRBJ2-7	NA	TGTGCCAGTAGTAACAGGGCTGAGCACGAGCAGTACTTC	CASSNRAEHEQYF
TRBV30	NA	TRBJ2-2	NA	TGTGCCTGGAACAGGGCGAACACCGGGGAGCTGTTTTTT	CAWNRANTGELFF
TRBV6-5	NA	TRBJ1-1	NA	TGTGCCAGCCGGGAGGGGAAAAACACTGAAGCTTTCTTT	CASREGKNTEAFF
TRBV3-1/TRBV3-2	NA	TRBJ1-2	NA	TGTGCCAGCAGCCAAGCCCGACTCAGTCTCTATGGCTACACCTTC	CASSQARLSLYGYTF
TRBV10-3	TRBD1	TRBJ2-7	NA	TGTGCCATCAGTGAGGGACAGGGGACCTACGAGCAGTACTTC	CAISEGQGTYEQYF
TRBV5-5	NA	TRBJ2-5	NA	TGTGCCAGCAGCCGCCCCCAGCGTGAGGCCCAAGAGACCCAGTACTTC	CASSRPQREAQETQYF
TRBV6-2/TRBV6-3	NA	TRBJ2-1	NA	TGTGCCAGCAGTTACGTACTCCATGAGCAGTTCTTC	CASSYVLHEQFF
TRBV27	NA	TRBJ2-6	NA	TGTGCCAGCAGGGGTTTCTCTGGGGCCAACGTCCTGACTTTC	CASRGFSGANVLTF
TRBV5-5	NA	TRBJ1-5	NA	TGTGCCAGCAGCGCGGGGACCATTGGACCGTACCATCAGCCCCAGCATTTT	CASSAGTIGPYHQPQHF
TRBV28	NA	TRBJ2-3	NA	TGTGCCAGCAGTTTAAGGGTGGATACGCAGTATTTT	CASSLRVDTQYF
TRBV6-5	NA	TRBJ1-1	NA	TGTGCCAGCAGTTACCGGCCCCTCGGGGACACTGAAGCTTTCTTT	CASSYRPLGDTEAFF
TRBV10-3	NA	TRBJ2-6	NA	TGTGCCATCAGTGAAACGGGAGGGGCCAACGTCCTGACTTTC	CAISETGGANVLTF
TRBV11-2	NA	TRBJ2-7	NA	TGTGCCAGCAGCTTATCATTGGGGGTGAGAGGGACCTACGAGCAGTACTTC	CASSLSLGVRGTYEQYF
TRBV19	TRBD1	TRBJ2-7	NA	TGTGCCAGTAGTACAGGGGGCAGGGGCTACGAGCAGTACTTC	CASSTGGRGYEQYF
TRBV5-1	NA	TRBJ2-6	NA	TGCGCCAGCAGCTACACCGGACAGGCCAACGTCCTGACTTTC	CASSYTGQANVLTF
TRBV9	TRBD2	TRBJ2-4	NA	TGTGCCAGCAGCGCGGGGGGGCTAGGCATTCAGTACTTC	CASSAGGLGIQYF
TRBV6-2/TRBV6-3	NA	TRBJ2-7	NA	TGTGCCAGCAGTCCCCCCCTGACCGGGGGTAAATACTTC	CASSPPLTGGKYF